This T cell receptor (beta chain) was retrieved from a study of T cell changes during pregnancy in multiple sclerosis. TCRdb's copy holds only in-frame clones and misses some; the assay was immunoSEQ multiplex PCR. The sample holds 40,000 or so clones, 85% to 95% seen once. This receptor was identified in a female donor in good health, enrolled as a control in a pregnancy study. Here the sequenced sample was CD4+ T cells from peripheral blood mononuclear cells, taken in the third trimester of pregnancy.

CDR3 sequence: CASLPIAGVHRETQYF. The CDR3 DNA sequence: TGTGCCAGCCTTCCTATAGCGGGAGTTCATAGAGAGACCCAGTACTTC. V usage is TRBV6-6 and J usage is TRBJ2-5; 9 nucleotides agree with TRBD2. CDR1 MNHNY and CDR2 SVGAGI come from the germline V gene (reference sequence). Losses at the gene ends were 8 bases for V and 4 bases for J; bases not matched to a gene: 14. The CDR3 sequence is 16 residues long.